The T cell receptor beta chain described here comes from a study of T cells after posttransplantation cyclophosphamide. General study points: TRB overlap between skin or GI tissue T cells and blood was limited. Later post-transplant blood repertoires were often dominated by donor CD8+ memory clones. After PTCy, TRB diversity resembled that of CNI/methotrexate controls.

Busulfan-fludarabine conditioning, marrow transplant, and cyclophosphamide on days +3 and +4 were administered. The V gene's germline CDR1 is SGHDT and CDR2 YYEEEE. This CDR3 spans 13 amino acids. V lost 4 bases to trimming and J lost 3 bases; unmatched junction nucleotides: 4. Profiled with immunoSEQ multiplex PCR; TCRdb holds only in-frame clones, not every one. The specimen has roughly 10,000 clones, none found just once. This clone was picked up many times. Antigen specificity is unknown. This specimen was PBMCs, taken about 350 days after allogeneic stem cell transplant with posttransplant cyclophosphamide. This receptor was identified in a male patient aged 45 to 59 who received an allogeneic stem cell transplant from a related donor and was CMV-positive. Some T cells may have originated in the graft donor. The chain carries TRBV5-6 and TRBJ2-7, with 7 bases lining up with TRBD2. This chain's CDR3 is CASSPPGGYEQYF. The CDR3, as DNA: TGTGCCAGCAGCCCCCCGGGGGGCTACGAGCAGTACTTC. The whole variable domain, remainder taken from reference TRBV5-6 and TRBJ2-7, is DAGVTQSPTHLIKTRGQQVTLRCSPKSGHDTVSWYQQALGQGPQFIFQYYEEEERQRGNFPDRFSGHQFPNYSSELNVNALLLGDSALYLCASSPPGGYEQYFGPGTRLTVT.